The T cell receptor beta chain described here comes from a study of neurological immune-mediated disorders. This clonotype was seen more than once but under ten times. Each CDR3 protein gets one entry after TCRdb re-called the 5' RACE reads with MiXCR. The sample yields over 25,000 distinct CDR3 sequences, roughly a sixth seen once. Documented time point: technical triplicate 3. The CDR3 is made up of 14 amino acids. J gave up 8 bases and V 4 bases, and 7 bases lay outside the gene matches. The TCR comes from a female donor with HTLV-1-associated myelopathy (HAM/TSP). Source material: CD4+ T cells from blood. The V and J genes are TRBV12-3 or TRBV12-4 and TRBJ2-1; 8 bases fit TRBD2. CDR3 nucleotide sequence: TGTGCCAGCAGTTCGAGCGGGAGTGGGGATGAGCAGTTCTTC. It encodes CASSSSGSGDEQFF.